This T cell receptor (beta chain) was profiled in a study of blood T cell repertoires in COVID-19. The wider study: Nucleic acid was either cDNA or gDNA, and it came from T cells, B-cell-depleted T cells, or PBMCs.

Per germline, CDR1 KGHSH and CDR2 LQKENI. This CDR3 spans 15 amino acids. Deletions cut 1 base from V and 5 bases from J, with 11 bases between. Original handling: Amplification of reference gene primers was used by the study to estimate nucleated cell counts. The method was immunoSEQ multiplex PCR; TCRdb's version includes in-frame clones alone and lacks a portion of them. V and J calls and clone size are as listed in that table; D and trimming were resolved from the DNA. The table records roughly 200,000 clones, over 75% of them present only once. Sequencing was carried out using peripheral blood. This receptor was taken from a woman in her 40s who had recovered from COVID-19. The rearrangement joins TRBV18 to TRBJ1-4; D ambiguous. CDR3 DNA: TGTGCCAGCTCACCACGGGAGGGCCCAAATGAAAAACTGTTTTTT. The encoded protein is CASSPREGPNEKLFF.